This T cell receptor (beta chain) was documented in a study of OX40 agonist ivuxolimab in advanced cancers. Regarding the complete study: Ivuxolimab, which targeted the costimulatory receptor OX40 (CD134), was an agonistic, fully human IgG2 monoclonal antibody. Three dose-escalation patients achieved partial responses, one with hepatocellular carcinoma and two with cutaneous melanoma. The point of sequencing TCRbeta in the periphery was to test whether ivuxolimab changed TCR sequence diversity and drove clonal T-cell expansion. Prior anti-PD-1, anti-PD-L1 or anti-CTLA-4 therapy was permitted, and checkpoint inhibitors had been received by more than 35% of dose-escalation patients. Of the approximately 53 patients in dose escalation, about 20 had hepatocellular carcinoma, approximately 15 had melanoma, 9 had renal cell carcinoma and 9 had head and neck cancer. Intravenous ivuxolimab was administered to patients every 2 weeks at six dose levels: 0.01, 0.1, 0.3, 1.5, 3 and 10 mg/kg. A male proportion of 82.7% and a mean age of 60 years, ranging from 23 to 79, were recorded for the dose-escalation cohort. The paper covers the monotherapy dose-escalation part of the phase I ivuxolimab trial, which included N ≈ 50 patients. What the study reported, not specific to this receptor: After ivuxolimab, more expanded clones were found on average in CD8+ T cells than in CD4+ T cells. At doses of 0.1 to 3.0 mg/kg, clonal expansion of both CD4+ and CD8+ T cells in blood was seen between baseline and week 6. Low levels of normalized T-cell clonal expansion were also seen in some nonresponding patients. Which antigens the clonally expanded peripheral T cells were specific for was not determined. In the 0.1-3.0 mg/kg groups, partial responders had among the lowest normalized peripheral clonal expansion, particularly in CD8+ T cells.

A note on this clone: What antigen it recognizes has not been identified. Germline is not matched at one junction end, which may reflect a read error.

Genomic DNA was isolated from the sorted cells so that the TCRbeta CDR3 region could be sequenced. The immunoSEQ Assay was used to sequence the TCRbeta CDR3 regions. TCRdb limited this immuneACCESS table to in-frame rearrangements with V and J called. A share of clones is missing; checked studies link under half to unresolved V genes, and the rest is unexplained. Counted in this sample were approximately 70,000 clones; about four fifths of them appeared once. The ten most abundant clones make up less than 7.5% of the sample. Patients with a history of autoimmune disease or receiving systemic immunosuppression were excluded from the trial. Peripheral blood for TCR sequencing was collected from all dose cohorts at baseline, on cycle 4 day 1, and on cycle 7 day 1. Samples were obtained from an open-label, multicenter, first-in-human phase I dose-escalation trial of ivuxolimab. Adults with locally advanced or metastatic melanoma, renal cell carcinoma, hepatocellular carcinoma or head and neck squamous cell carcinoma were enrolled in the trial. Before TCR sequencing, CD4+ T cells and CD8+ T cells were sorted from peripheral blood as separate populations.

The sequence was obtained from an adult with an advanced solid tumor such as melanoma, head and neck, liver or kidney cancer. Source: CD4+ or CD8+ T cells sorted from blood, taken in a trial of the OX40 agonist ivuxolimab.

The encoded CDR3 is CASSLAGAFQETQYF. The DNA sequence reads TGTGCCAGCAGCCTAGCGGGGGCCTTTCAAGAGACCCAGTACTTC. The receptor chain draws on TRBV7-2 and TRBJ2-5; 10 bases in the middle match TRBD2. According to the germline V gene, CDR1 reads SGHTA and CDR2 reads FQGNSA. Counted from cysteine to phenylalanine, this CDR3 has 15 amino acids. Just the 45-base CDR3 DNA is kept, in frame starting at base 1.